Listed below are T cell receptor beta chains from one sample, sequenced in a study of T-cell memory formation after mild COVID-19. TCRdb itself ran the 5' RACE reads through MiXCR, one entry per CDR3 protein. The sample records roughly 500,000 distinct CDR3 sequences, about 20% being singletons. The specimen sequenced was PBMCs or a T cell subset sorted from them (not recorded which). Receptors originate from an adult woman who had mild COVID-19 (a few samples of this study predate the infection). Cell type and time point are not known. The CDR3 runs from the conserved cysteine through the conserved F or W. A D gene is named only where the DNA matches it firmly. The listing skips clone size in some rows; elsewhere it reads once, few, many or a size class.

j_call: TRBJ2-1
d_call: .
clone_size: .
v_call: TRBV7-8
cdr3_aa: CASSLDSSLSYNEQFF
cdr3_nt: TGTGCCAGCAGCTTAGATTCTAGCCTCTCCTACAATGAGCAGTTCTTC

j_call: TRBJ1-1
d_call: TRBD1
clone_size: .
v_call: TRBV30
cdr3_aa: CAFTRRQGAPNTEAFF
cdr3_nt: TGTGCCTTCACGAGGCGGCAGGGGGCACCGAACACTGAAGCTTTCTTT

j_call: TRBJ2-7
d_call: TRBD2
clone_size: .
v_call: TRBV7-2
cdr3_aa: CASSSSGHSYEQYF
cdr3_nt: TGTGCCAGCAGCTCTAGCGGGCACTCCTACGAGCAGTACTTC

j_call: TRBJ1-1
d_call: .
clone_size: few
v_call: TRBV11-1
cdr3_aa: CASSLVGGRALNTEAFF
cdr3_nt: TGTGCCAGCAGCTTAGTGGGCGGCAGAGCATTGAACACTGAAGCTTTCTTT

j_call: TRBJ1-1
d_call: .
clone_size: .
v_call: TRBV13
cdr3_aa: CASSLFGVTEAFF
cdr3_nt: TGTGCCAGCAGCTTATTCGGGGTTACTGAAGCTTTCTTT

j_call: TRBJ2-7
d_call: TRBD1
clone_size: few
v_call: TRBV24-1
cdr3_aa: CATRGDRDEGIWRYEQYF
cdr3_nt: TGTGCCACCAGGGGAGACAGGGACGAGGGGATCTGGCGCTACGAGCAGTACTTC

j_call: TRBJ2-7
d_call: TRBD2
clone_size: .
v_call: TRBV20-1
cdr3_aa: CSARVTSGRSYEQYF
cdr3_nt: TGCAGTGCTAGAGTCACTAGCGGGAGGTCCTACGAGCAGTACTTC

j_call: TRBJ2-3
d_call: TRBD1
clone_size: .
v_call: TRBV12-3/TRBV12-4
cdr3_aa: CASSSGQGGTDTQYF
cdr3_nt: TGTGCCAGCAGTTCCGGACAGGGGGGCACAGATACGCAGTATTTT

j_call: TRBJ2-1
d_call: .
clone_size: .
v_call: TRBV30
cdr3_aa: CACPGKAYNEQFF
cdr3_nt: TGTGCCTGCCCCGGAAAAGCGTACAATGAGCAGTTCTTC

j_call: TRBJ2-4
d_call: TRBD2
clone_size: .
v_call: TRBV7-2
cdr3_aa: CASSNHRAGANIQYF
cdr3_nt: TGTGCCAGCAGTAACCACCGAGCGGGAGCGAACATTCAGTACTTC

j_call: TRBJ2-7
d_call: .
clone_size: .
v_call: TRBV9
cdr3_aa: CASSVGGAGSYEQYF
cdr3_nt: TGTGCCAGCAGCGTAGGGGGGGCCGGATCCTACGAGCAGTACTTC

j_call: TRBJ1-1
d_call: .
clone_size: .
v_call: TRBV6-2/TRBV6-3
cdr3_aa: CASSRTVVNTEAFF
cdr3_nt: TGTGCCAGCAGTCGTACCGTAGTGAACACTGAAGCTTTCTTT

j_call: TRBJ2-7
d_call: TRBD2
clone_size: few
v_call: TRBV7-9
cdr3_aa: CASSLVGLAGGHYEQYF
cdr3_nt: TGTGCCAGCAGCTTAGTGGGACTAGCGGGGGGTCACTACGAGCAGTACTTC

j_call: TRBJ1-4
d_call: .
clone_size: once
v_call: TRBV25-1
cdr3_aa: CASSEVFGVRNEKLFF
cdr3_nt: TGTGCCAGCAGTGAAGTATTCGGCGTAAGAAATGAAAAACTGTTTTTT

j_call: TRBJ2-2
d_call: .
clone_size: many
v_call: TRBV6-1
cdr3_aa: CASNGAGELFF
cdr3_nt: TGTGCCAGCAATGGGGCCGGGGAGCTGTTTTTT

j_call: TRBJ2-1
d_call: .
clone_size: few
v_call: TRBV24-1
cdr3_aa: CATSGWDIEQFF
cdr3_nt: TGTGCCACCAGTGGCTGGGACATCGAGCAGTTCTTC

j_call: TRBJ2-1
d_call: .
clone_size: many
v_call: TRBV29-1
cdr3_aa: CSASDSSYNEQFF
cdr3_nt: TGCAGCGCCTCGGACAGCTCCTACAATGAGCAGTTCTTC

j_call: TRBJ2-5
d_call: .
clone_size: .
v_call: TRBV7-6
cdr3_aa: CASSLTGGRGKETQYF
cdr3_nt: TGTGCCAGCAGCTTAACGGGGGGCCGAGGGAAAGAGACCCAGTACTTC

j_call: TRBJ2-7
d_call: TRBD2
clone_size: .
v_call: TRBV6-5
cdr3_aa: CASGRTSGYEQYF
cdr3_nt: TGTGCCAGCGGGAGGACTAGCGGTTACGAGCAGTACTTC

j_call: TRBJ2-5
d_call: TRBD1
clone_size: few
v_call: TRBV29-1
cdr3_aa: CSTRDSSQETQYF
cdr3_nt: TGCAGCACCCGGGACAGTTCACAAGAGACCCAGTACTTC

j_call: TRBJ2-3
d_call: TRBD2
clone_size: .
v_call: TRBV6-5
cdr3_aa: CASSPSGRAQDTQYF
cdr3_nt: TGTGCCAGCAGTCCTAGCGGGAGGGCCCAAGATACGCAGTATTTT

j_call: TRBJ2-2
d_call: .
clone_size: many
v_call: TRBV7-9
cdr3_aa: CASTPVNTGELFF
cdr3_nt: TGTGCCAGCACCCCTGTGAACACCGGGGAGCTGTTTTTT

j_call: TRBJ2-3
d_call: .
clone_size: .
v_call: TRBV7-8
cdr3_aa: CASSPTWGGRTDTQYF
cdr3_nt: TGTGCCAGCAGCCCTACGTGGGGGGGGCGAACAGATACGCAGTATTTT

j_call: TRBJ1-1
d_call: .
clone_size: few
v_call: TRBV30
cdr3_aa: CAWSPIQGWTEAFF
cdr3_nt: TGTGCCTGGAGCCCCATACAGGGATGGACTGAAGCTTTCTTT

j_call: TRBJ2-1
d_call: TRBD1
clone_size: .
v_call: TRBV18
cdr3_aa: CASSPSLIQGRWANEQFF
cdr3_nt: TGTGCCAGCTCACCCTCCCTTATACAGGGGCGGTGGGCAAATGAGCAGTTCTTC

j_call: TRBJ2-7
d_call: TRBD1
clone_size: few
v_call: TRBV27
cdr3_aa: CASSGQARLEQYF
cdr3_nt: TGTGCCAGCAGTGGACAGGCCAGGCTGGAGCAGTACTTC

j_call: TRBJ2-1
d_call: TRBD2
clone_size: .
v_call: TRBV3-1
cdr3_aa: CASSQGEGYNEQFF
cdr3_nt: TGTGCCAGCAGCCAAGGGGAGGGCTACAATGAGCAGTTCTTC

j_call: TRBJ2-1
d_call: TRBD2
clone_size: few
v_call: TRBV6-2/TRBV6-3
cdr3_aa: CASSLAGEGPYNEQFF
cdr3_nt: TGTGCCAGCAGCCTAGCGGGAGAAGGCCCCTACAATGAGCAGTTCTTC

j_call: TRBJ2-7
d_call: TRBD1
clone_size: .
v_call: TRBV27
cdr3_aa: CASSSTGVQTYEQYF
cdr3_nt: TGTGCCAGCAGTTCAACAGGGGTTCAAACCTACGAGCAGTACTTC

j_call: TRBJ2-6
d_call: .
clone_size: .
v_call: TRBV9
cdr3_aa: CASSVAGANVLTF
cdr3_nt: TGTGCCAGCAGCGTGGCTGGGGCCAACGTCCTGACTTTC

j_call: TRBJ2-1
d_call: TRBD2
clone_size: .
v_call: TRBV5-1
cdr3_aa: CASSLGTGGSGVEQFF
cdr3_nt: TGCGCCAGCAGCTTGGGGACGGGGGGGTCTGGAGTCGAGCAGTTCTTC

j_call: TRBJ2-1
d_call: TRBD1
clone_size: .
v_call: TRBV5-1
cdr3_aa: CASSLGDRAHYNEQFF
cdr3_nt: TGCGCCAGCAGCTTGGGGGACAGAGCCCACTACAATGAGCAGTTCTTC

j_call: TRBJ1-4
d_call: .
clone_size: once
v_call: TRBV6-5
cdr3_aa: CASSYGLMGSEKLFF
cdr3_nt: TGTGCCAGCAGTTATGGACTGATGGGGAGTGAAAAACTGTTTTTT

j_call: TRBJ2-4
d_call: TRBD1
clone_size: few
v_call: TRBV5-1
cdr3_aa: CASSPGTGNAKNIQYF
cdr3_nt: TGCGCCAGCAGCCCCGGGACAGGGAATGCCAAAAACATTCAGTACTTC

j_call: TRBJ2-1
d_call: .
clone_size: .
v_call: TRBV10-3
cdr3_aa: CAISDLNQLHNEQFF
cdr3_nt: TGTGCCATCAGTGATTTGAACCAGCTCCACAATGAGCAGTTCTTC

j_call: TRBJ2-1
d_call: TRBD2
clone_size: .
v_call: TRBV15
cdr3_aa: CATSRDLAGGSSSYNEQFF
cdr3_nt: TGTGCCACCAGCAGAGATTTAGCGGGAGGATCTAGCTCCTACAATGAGCAGTTCTTC

j_call: TRBJ2-3
d_call: .
clone_size: few
v_call: TRBV20-1
cdr3_aa: CSAGVDSTGDTQYF
cdr3_nt: TGCAGTGCTGGGGTAGACTCCACGGGAGATACGCAGTATTTT

j_call: TRBJ1-5
d_call: .
clone_size: .
v_call: TRBV30
cdr3_aa: CAWSTGVVQPQHF
cdr3_nt: TGTGCCTGGAGTACGGGGGTGGTTCAGCCCCAGCATTTT

j_call: TRBJ1-3
d_call: .
clone_size: few
v_call: TRBV7-9
cdr3_aa: CASRSNGNTIYF
cdr3_nt: TGTGCCAGCAGATCCAATGGAAACACCATATATTTT

j_call: TRBJ2-1
d_call: TRBD2
clone_size: .
v_call: TRBV7-9
cdr3_aa: CASSGGTSGTYNEQFF
cdr3_nt: TGTGCCAGCAGCGGGGGGACTAGCGGAACCTACAATGAGCAGTTCTTC

j_call: TRBJ2-7
d_call: TRBD2
clone_size: .
v_call: TRBV28
cdr3_aa: CASSPSGALYEQYF
cdr3_nt: TGTGCCAGCAGCCCTAGCGGGGCCCTCTACGAGCAGTACTTC

j_call: TRBJ2-2
d_call: TRBD1
clone_size: .
v_call: TRBV11-2
cdr3_aa: CASSLSYGTAATGELFF
cdr3_nt: TGTGCCAGCAGCTTGTCATACGGGACAGCAGCCACCGGGGAGCTGTTTTTT

j_call: TRBJ2-3
d_call: .
clone_size: .
v_call: TRBV7-9
cdr3_aa: CASSPPFGAVPSTDTQYF
cdr3_nt: TGTGCCAGCAGCCCACCGTTTGGGGCAGTACCCAGCACAGATACGCAGTATTTT

j_call: TRBJ1-2
d_call: .
clone_size: few
v_call: TRBV4-3
cdr3_aa: CASSPGHWQFLGYTF
cdr3_nt: TGCGCCAGCAGTCCTGGACATTGGCAGTTCCTAGGCTACACCTTC

j_call: TRBJ1-1
d_call: TRBD1
clone_size: .
v_call: TRBV2
cdr3_aa: CASRLDRGKAFF
cdr3_nt: TGTGCCAGCAGACTGGACAGGGGGAAGGCTTTCTTT

j_call: TRBJ1-1
d_call: TRBD1
clone_size: few
v_call: TRBV25-1
cdr3_aa: CASSDSGTGGTEAFF
cdr3_nt: TGTGCCAGCAGTGACTCCGGGACAGGGGGAACTGAAGCTTTCTTT

j_call: TRBJ2-7
d_call: .
clone_size: .
v_call: TRBV7-9
cdr3_aa: CASSLTTATYEQYF
cdr3_nt: TGTGCCAGCAGCTTAACGACGGCTACCTACGAGCAGTACTTC

j_call: TRBJ2-1
d_call: TRBD2
clone_size: few
v_call: TRBV6-6
cdr3_aa: CASSPSGRGGIYNEQFF
cdr3_nt: TGTGCCAGCAGTCCTAGCGGGAGAGGGGGGATCTACAATGAGCAGTTCTTC

j_call: TRBJ1-1
d_call: .
clone_size: few
v_call: TRBV5-5
cdr3_aa: CASSLGDSTQEAFF
cdr3_nt: TGTGCCAGCAGCTTGGGAGACAGTACCCAAGAAGCTTTCTTT

j_call: TRBJ1-2
d_call: .
clone_size: .
v_call: TRBV20-1
cdr3_aa: CSAWDRWDGYTF
cdr3_nt: TGCAGTGCATGGGACCGCTGGGATGGCTACACCTTC

j_call: TRBJ2-5
d_call: TRBD1
clone_size: .
v_call: TRBV7-8
cdr3_aa: CASSLGTGWETQYF
cdr3_nt: TGTGCCAGCAGCTTAGGGACAGGGTGGGAGACCCAGTACTTC

j_call: TRBJ1-1
d_call: .
clone_size: .
v_call: TRBV2
cdr3_aa: CASSEAATQNTEAFF
cdr3_nt: TGTGCCAGCAGTGAAGCGGCGACACAGAACACTGAAGCTTTCTTT

j_call: TRBJ2-7
d_call: .
clone_size: .
v_call: TRBV5-1
cdr3_aa: CASSLALTGNEQYF
cdr3_nt: TGCGCCAGCAGCTTGGCACTAACGGGGAACGAGCAGTACTTC

j_call: TRBJ2-1
d_call: .
clone_size: .
v_call: TRBV20-1
cdr3_aa: CSAGYRPGNEQFF
cdr3_nt: TGCAGTGCTGGTTACAGACCGGGGAATGAGCAGTTCTTC

j_call: TRBJ2-5
d_call: TRBD2
clone_size: few
v_call: TRBV12-3/TRBV12-4
cdr3_aa: CASSSRRGGSGFVRETQYF
cdr3_nt: TGTGCCAGCAGTTCAAGGCGGGGGGGTAGTGGTTTCGTCCGAGAGACCCAGTACTTC

j_call: TRBJ2-7
d_call: TRBD1
clone_size: .
v_call: TRBV4-1
cdr3_aa: CASSQGGTGGKGQYF
cdr3_nt: TGCGCCAGCAGCCAAGGTGGGACAGGGGGAAAGGGACAGTACTTC